This TCR beta chain was recorded in a study of CD8 T cells in ankylosing spondylitis. It was by quantitative 5'-RACE with molecular barcodes that TCR beta libraries were made. TCRdb itself ran the 5' RACE reads through MiXCR, one entry per CDR3 protein. This sample has around 340,000 distinct CDR3 sequences, with 14% to 15% found just once. The CDR3 spans 13 residues. Trimming removed 4 bases from V and 4 bases from J, with 7 bases in between. This sequence joins TRBV12-3 or TRBV12-4 and TRBJ1-4, with unresolved D. The receptor was derived from a male donor with ankylosing spondylitis or in good health (not recorded which). Sequencing was done on a sample of blood, either unsorted or a sorted T cell fraction (not recorded which). CDR3 coding DNA: TGTGCCAGCAGTTCGGGATTTAATGAAAAACTGTTTTTT. Amino acid sequence: CASSSGFNEKLFF.